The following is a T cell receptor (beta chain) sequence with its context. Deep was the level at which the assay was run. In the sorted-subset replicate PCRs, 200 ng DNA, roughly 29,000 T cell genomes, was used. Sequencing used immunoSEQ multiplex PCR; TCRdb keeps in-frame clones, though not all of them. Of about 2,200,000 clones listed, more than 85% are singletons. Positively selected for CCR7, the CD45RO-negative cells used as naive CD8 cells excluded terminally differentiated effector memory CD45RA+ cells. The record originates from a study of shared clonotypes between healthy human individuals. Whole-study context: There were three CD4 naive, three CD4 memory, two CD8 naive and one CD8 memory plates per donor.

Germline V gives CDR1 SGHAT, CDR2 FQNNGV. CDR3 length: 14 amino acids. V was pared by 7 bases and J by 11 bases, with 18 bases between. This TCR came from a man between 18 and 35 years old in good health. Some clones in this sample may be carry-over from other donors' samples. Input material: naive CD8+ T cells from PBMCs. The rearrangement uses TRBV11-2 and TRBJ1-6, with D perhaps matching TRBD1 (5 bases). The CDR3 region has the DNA TGTGCCAGCAAAACGGGGCAGGGAAGGACACCCCTCCACTTT. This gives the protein CASKTGQGRTPLHF. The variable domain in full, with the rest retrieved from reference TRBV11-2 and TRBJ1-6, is EAGVAQSPRYKIIEKRQSVAFWCNPISGHATLYWYQQILGQGPKLLIQFQNNGVVDDSQLPKDRFSAERLKGVDSTLKIQPAKLEDSAVYLCASKTGQGRTPLHFGNGTRLTVT.